This TCR beta chain stems from a study of T cells of healthy individuals. TCRdb re-derived calls from the 5' RACE reads in MiXCR, one entry per CDR3 protein. Seen here are 40,000 to 65,000 distinct CDR3 sequences, roughly 14% observed once, and the top ten hold around 15%. The CDR3 totals 16 residues. Germline V gene lookup returns CDR1 SGHTA and CDR2 FQGNSA. V was pared by 5 bases and J by 7 bases, with 13 bases of the junction left unmatched. The chain employs TRBV7-2 and TRBJ2-1; 8 positions match TRBD2. The TCR originated in a human donor in good health. The CDR3 DNA is TGTGCCAGCAGCCCGCAAGCGGGGGAGTTTGTTAATGAGCAGTTCTTC. Translated: CASSPQAGEFVNEQFF. Complete variable domain (other parts from reference TRBV7-2 and TRBJ2-1): GAGVSQSPSNKVTEKGKDVELRCDPISGHTALYWYRQSLGQGLEFLIYFQGNSAPDKSGLPSDRFSAERTGGSVSTLTIQRTQQEDSAVYLCASSPQAGEFVNEQFFGPGTRLTVL.